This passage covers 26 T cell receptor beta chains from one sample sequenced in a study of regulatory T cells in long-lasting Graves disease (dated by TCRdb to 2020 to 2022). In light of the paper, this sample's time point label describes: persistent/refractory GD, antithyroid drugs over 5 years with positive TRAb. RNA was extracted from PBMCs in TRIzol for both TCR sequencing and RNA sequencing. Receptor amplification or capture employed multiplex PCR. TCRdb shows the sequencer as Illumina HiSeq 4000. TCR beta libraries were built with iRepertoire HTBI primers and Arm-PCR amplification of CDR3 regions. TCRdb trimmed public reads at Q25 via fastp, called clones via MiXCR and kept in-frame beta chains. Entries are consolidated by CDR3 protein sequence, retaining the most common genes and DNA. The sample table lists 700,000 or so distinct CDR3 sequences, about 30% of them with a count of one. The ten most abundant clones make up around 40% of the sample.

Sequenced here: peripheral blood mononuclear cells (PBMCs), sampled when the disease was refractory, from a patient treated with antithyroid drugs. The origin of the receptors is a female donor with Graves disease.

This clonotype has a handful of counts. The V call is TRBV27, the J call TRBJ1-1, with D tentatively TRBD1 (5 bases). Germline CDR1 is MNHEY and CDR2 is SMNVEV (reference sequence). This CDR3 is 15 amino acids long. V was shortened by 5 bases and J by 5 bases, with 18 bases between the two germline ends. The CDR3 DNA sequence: TGTGCCAGCAGTCCGTCAGGGTTCAGGGCGACTGAAGCTTTCTTT. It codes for CASSPSGFRATEAFF.

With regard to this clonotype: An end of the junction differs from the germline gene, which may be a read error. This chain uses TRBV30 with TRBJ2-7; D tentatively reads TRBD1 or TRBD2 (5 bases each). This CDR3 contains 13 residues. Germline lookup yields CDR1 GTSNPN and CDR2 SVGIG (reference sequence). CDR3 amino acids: CAWSVIWGYERYF. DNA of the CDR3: TGTGCCTGGAGTGTAATATGGGGGTACGAGCGGTACTTC.

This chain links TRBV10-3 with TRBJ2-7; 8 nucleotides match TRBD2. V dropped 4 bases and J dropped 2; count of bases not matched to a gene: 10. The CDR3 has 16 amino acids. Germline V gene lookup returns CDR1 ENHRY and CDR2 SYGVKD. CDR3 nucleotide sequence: TGTGCCATCAGTGGTATCGGGAGGGATCAGGCCTACGAGCAGTACTTC. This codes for CAISGIGRDQAYEQYF.

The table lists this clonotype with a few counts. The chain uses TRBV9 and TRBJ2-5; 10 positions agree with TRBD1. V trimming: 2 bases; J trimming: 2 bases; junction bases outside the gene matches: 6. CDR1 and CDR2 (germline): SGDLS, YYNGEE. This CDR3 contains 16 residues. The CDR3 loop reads CASSVGTGVRQETQYF. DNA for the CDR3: TGTGCCAGCAGCGTGGGGACAGGGGTAAGACAAGAGACCCAGTACTTC. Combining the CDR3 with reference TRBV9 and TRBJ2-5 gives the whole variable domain DSGVTQTPKHLITATGQRVTLRCSPRSGDLSVYWYQQSLDQGLQFLIQYYNGEERAKGNILERFSAQQFPDLHSELNLSSLELGDSALYFCASSVGTGVRQETQYFGPGTRLLVL.

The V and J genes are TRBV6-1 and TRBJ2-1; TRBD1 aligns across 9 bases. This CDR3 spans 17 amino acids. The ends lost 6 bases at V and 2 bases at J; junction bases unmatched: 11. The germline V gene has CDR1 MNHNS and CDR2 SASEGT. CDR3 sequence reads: CASRGVPGQGTYNEQFF. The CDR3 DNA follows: TGTGCCAGCAGAGGGGTGCCGGGACAGGGAACCTACAATGAGCAGTTCTTC.

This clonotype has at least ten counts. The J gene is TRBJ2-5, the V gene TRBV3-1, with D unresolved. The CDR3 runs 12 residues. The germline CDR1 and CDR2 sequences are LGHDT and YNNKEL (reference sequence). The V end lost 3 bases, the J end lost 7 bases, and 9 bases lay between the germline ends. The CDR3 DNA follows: TGTGCCAGCAGCCACCCCGGTCGGACCCAGTACTTC. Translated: CASSHPGRTQYF.

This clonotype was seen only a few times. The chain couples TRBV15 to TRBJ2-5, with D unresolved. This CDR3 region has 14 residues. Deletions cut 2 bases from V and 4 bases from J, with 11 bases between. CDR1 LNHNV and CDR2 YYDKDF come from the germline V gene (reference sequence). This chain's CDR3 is CATSRLLPLETQYF. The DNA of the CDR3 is TGTGCCACCAGCAGACTACTCCCCCTAGAGACCCAGTACTTC.

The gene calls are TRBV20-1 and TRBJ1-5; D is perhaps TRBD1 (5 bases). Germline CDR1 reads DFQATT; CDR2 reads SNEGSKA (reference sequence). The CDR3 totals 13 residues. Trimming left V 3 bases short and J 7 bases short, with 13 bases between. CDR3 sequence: CSASRGAEQPQHF. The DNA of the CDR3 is TGCAGTGCTAGCCGAGGGGCCGAACAGCCCCAGCATTTT.

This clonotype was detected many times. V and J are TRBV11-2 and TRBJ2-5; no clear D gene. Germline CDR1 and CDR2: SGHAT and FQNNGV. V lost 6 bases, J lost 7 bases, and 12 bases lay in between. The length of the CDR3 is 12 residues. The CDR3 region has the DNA TGTGCCAGCAGACGAGAGGAACGGACCCAGTACTTC. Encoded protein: CASRREERTQYF.

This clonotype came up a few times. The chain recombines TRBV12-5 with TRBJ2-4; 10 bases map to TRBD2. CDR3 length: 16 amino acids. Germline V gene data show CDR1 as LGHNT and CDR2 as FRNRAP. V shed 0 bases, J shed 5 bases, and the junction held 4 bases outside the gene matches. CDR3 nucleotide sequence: TGTGCTAGTGGTTTGGTTGTCGGACTAGCGGAAAACATTCAGTACTTC. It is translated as CASGLVVGLAENIQYF.

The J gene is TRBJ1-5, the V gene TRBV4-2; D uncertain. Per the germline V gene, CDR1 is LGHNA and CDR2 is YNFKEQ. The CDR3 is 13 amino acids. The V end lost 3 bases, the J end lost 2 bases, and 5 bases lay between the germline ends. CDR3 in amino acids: CASSQIGNQPQHF. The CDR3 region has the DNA TGTGCCAGCAGCCAGATAGGCAATCAGCCCCAGCATTTT.

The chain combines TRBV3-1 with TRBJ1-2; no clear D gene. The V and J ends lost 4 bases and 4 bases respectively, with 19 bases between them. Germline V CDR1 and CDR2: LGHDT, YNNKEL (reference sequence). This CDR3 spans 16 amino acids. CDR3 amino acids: CASSRRTGEDSYGYTF. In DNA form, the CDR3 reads TGTGCCAGCAGCCGAAGAACGGGTGAGGACTCCTATGGCTACACCTTC.

CDR3 sequence reads: CAITTGTGAHSPLHF. For the CDR3, the DNA is TGTGCCATCACTACCGGGACAGGGGCACATTCACCCCTCCACTTT. The chain employs TRBV10-3 and TRBJ1-6; 10 bases agree with TRBD1. V lost 7 bases and J lost 8; bases outside the gene matches: 8. The germline gives CDR1 ENHRY, CDR2 SYGVKD. This CDR3 comprises 15 residues.

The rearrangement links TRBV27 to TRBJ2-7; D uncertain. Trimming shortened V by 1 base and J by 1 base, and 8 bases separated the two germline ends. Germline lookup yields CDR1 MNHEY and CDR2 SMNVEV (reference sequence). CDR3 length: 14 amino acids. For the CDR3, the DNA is TGTGCCAGCAGTTTATTAGGCAGATCCTACGAGCAGTACTTC. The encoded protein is CASSLLGRSYEQYF.

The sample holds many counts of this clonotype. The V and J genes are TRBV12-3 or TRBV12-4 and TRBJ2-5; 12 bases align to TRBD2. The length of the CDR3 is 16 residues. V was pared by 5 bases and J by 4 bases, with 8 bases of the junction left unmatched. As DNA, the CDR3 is TGTGCCAGCAGTGATAAGGCGGGACTAGCGGGAGAGACCCAGTACTTC. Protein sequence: CASSDKAGLAGETQYF.

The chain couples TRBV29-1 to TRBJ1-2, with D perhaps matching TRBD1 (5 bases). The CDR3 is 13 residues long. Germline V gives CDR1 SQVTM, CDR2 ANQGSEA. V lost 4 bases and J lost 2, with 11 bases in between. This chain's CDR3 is CSVVRAGNYGYTF. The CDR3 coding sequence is TGCAGCGTTGTCAGGGCAGGGAACTATGGCTACACCTTC.

In DNA, the CDR3 is TGTGCCAGCACGGCCAAAGGACAGGTTGCTACTCAGCCCCAGCATTTT. As protein: CASTAKGQVATQPQHF. The rearrangement links TRBV6-1 to TRBJ1-5; 7 bases match TRBD1. CDR1 is MNHNS, CDR2 SASEGT, per germline. This CDR3 is 16 amino acids long. V was clipped by 7 bases and J by 6 bases; unmatched bases: 15.

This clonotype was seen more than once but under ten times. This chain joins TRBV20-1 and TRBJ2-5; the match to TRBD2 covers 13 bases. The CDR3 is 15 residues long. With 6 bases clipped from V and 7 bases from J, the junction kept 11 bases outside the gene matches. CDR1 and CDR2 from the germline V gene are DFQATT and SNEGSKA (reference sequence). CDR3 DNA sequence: TGCAGTGCCAATATAGGACTAGCGGGGGTGAGGACCCAGTACTTC. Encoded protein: CSANIGLAGVRTQYF.

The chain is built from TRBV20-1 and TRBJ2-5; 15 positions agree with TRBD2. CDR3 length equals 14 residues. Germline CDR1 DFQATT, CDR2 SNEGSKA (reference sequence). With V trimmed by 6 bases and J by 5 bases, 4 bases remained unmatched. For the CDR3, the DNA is TGCAGTGCAGGGACTAGCGGGAGGTTTGAGACCCAGTACTTC. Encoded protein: CSAGTSGRFETQYF.

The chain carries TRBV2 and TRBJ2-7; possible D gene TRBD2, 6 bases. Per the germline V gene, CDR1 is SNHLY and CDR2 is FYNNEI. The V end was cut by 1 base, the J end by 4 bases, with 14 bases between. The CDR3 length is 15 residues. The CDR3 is CASSEGGGSRYEQYF. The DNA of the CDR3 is TGTGCCAGCAGTGAAGGCGGAGGGAGTCGGTACGAGCAGTACTTC.

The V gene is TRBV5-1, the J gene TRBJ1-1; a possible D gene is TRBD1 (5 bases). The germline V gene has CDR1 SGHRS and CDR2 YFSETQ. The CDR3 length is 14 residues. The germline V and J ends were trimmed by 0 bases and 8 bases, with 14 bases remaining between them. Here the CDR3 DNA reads TGCGCCAGCAGCTTGGAGGGACGAACCTTGGAAGCTTTCTTT. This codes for CASSLEGRTLEAFF. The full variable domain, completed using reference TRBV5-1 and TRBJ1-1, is KAGVTQTPRYLIKTRGQQVTLSCSPISGHRSVSWYQQTPGQGLQFLFEYFSETQRNKGNFPGRFSGRQFSNSRSEMNVSTLELGDSALYLCASSLEGRTLEAFFGQGTRLTVV.

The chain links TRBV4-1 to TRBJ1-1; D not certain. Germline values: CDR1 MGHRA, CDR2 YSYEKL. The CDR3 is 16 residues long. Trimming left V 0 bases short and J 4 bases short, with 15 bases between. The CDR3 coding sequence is TGCGCCAGCAGCCAAGATCAGGAAGGGTCGGGCACTGAAGCTTTCTTT. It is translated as CASSQDQEGSGTEAFF.

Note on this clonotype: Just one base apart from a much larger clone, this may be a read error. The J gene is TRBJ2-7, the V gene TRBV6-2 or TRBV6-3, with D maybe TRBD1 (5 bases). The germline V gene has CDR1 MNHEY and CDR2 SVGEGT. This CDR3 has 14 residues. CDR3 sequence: CTSSYSAGPYEQYF. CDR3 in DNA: TGTACCAGCAGTTACTCTGCAGGGCCCTACGAGCAGTACTTC.

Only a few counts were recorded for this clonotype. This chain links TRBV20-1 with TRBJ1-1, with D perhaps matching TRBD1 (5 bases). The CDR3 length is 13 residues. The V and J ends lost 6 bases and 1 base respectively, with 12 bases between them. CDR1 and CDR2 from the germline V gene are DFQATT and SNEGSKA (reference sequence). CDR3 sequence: CSALTDENTEAFF. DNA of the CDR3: TGCAGTGCGCTGACAGATGAGAACACTGAAGCTTTCTTT.

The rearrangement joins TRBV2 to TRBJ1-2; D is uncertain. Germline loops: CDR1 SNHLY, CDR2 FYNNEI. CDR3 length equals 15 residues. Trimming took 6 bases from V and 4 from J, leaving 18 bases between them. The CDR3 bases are TGTGCCAGCAGCGCCCTCCCCCGGCCCCTCTATGGCTACACCTTC. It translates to CASSALPRPLYGYTF.

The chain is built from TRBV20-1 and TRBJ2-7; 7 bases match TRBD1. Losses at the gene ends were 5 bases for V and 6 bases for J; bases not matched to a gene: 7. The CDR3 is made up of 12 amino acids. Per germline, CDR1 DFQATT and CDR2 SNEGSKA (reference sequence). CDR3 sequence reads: CSAPDRVGEQYF. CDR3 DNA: TGCAGTGCTCCCGACAGGGTAGGCGAGCAGTACTTC.